This TCR beta chain came from a study of shared clonotypes between healthy human individuals. This CDR3 region has 18 residues. Germline trimming cut 4 bases from V and 8 bases from J; bases unmatched to any gene: 13. CDR1 and CDR2 from the germline V gene are SGHRS and YFSETQ. Each subset's genomic DNA was shared equally among a number of immunoSEQ plates. Assay used: immunoSEQ multiplex PCR; TCRdb lists only in-frame clones, some missing. The table records approximately 500,000 clones, approximately 81% of them present only once. The sequenced material came from PBMCs. The chain is built from TRBV5-1 and TRBJ2-1, with 15 bases matching TRBD2. This sequence was found in a woman in her forties in good health. Some clones in this sample may be carry-over from other donors' samples. The DNA for the CDR3 is TGCGCCAGCAGCCGGGGCTTCGGGACTAGCGGGAGGCTAGATGAGCAGTTCTTC. Protein product: CASSRGFGTSGRLDEQFF.